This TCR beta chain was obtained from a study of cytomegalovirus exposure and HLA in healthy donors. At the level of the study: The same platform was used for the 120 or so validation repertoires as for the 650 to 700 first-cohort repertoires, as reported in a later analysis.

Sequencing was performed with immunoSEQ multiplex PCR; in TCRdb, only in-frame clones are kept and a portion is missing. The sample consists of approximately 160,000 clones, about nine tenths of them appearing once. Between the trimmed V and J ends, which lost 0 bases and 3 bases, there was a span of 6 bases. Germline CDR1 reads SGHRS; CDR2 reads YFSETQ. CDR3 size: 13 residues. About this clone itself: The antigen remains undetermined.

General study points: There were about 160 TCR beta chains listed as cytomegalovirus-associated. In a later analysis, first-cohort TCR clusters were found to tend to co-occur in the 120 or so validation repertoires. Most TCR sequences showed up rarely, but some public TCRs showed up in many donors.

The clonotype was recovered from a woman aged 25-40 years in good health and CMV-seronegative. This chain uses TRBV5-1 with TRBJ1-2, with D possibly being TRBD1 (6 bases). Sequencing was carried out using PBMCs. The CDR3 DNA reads TGCGCCAGCAGCTTGGGACAGGACTATGGCTACACCTTC. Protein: CASSLGQDYGYTF.